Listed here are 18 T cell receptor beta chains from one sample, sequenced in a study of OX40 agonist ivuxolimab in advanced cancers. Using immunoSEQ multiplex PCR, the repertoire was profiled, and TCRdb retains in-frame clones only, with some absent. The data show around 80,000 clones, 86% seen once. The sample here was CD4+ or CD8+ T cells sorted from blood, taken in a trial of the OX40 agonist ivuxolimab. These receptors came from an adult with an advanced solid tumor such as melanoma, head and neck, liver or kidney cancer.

The CDR3 loop reads CASSVTKDTGELFF. CDR3 bases: TGTGCCAGCTCTGTGACAAAAGACACCGGGGAGCTGTTTTTT. J is TRBJ2-2 and V is TRBV7-2; D is unclear. CDR3 length: 14 residues. Germline CDR1 is SGHTA and CDR2 is FQGNSA. Trimming took 8 bases from V and 3 from J, leaving 13 bases between them.

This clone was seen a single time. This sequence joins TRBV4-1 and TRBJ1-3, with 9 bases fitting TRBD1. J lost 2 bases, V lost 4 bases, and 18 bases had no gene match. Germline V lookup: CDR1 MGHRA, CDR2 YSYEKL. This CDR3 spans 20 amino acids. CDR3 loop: CASSLAGFRRDRDTGNTIYF. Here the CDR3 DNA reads TGCGCCAGCAGCCTCGCCGGTTTCCGTCGGGACAGGGACACTGGAAACACCATATATTTT.

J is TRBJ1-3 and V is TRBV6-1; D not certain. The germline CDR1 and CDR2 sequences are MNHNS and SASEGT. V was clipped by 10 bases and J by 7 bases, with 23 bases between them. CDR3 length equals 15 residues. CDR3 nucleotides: TGTGCCACCACCCGTGAGGGCAGCGCCGGGAACACCATATATTTT. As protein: CATTREGSAGNTIYF.

The CDR3 bases are TGTGCCAGCAGCTTAAGCGTCGGGAACTCTGGGGCCAACGTCCTGACTTTC. The encoded protein is CASSLSVGNSGANVLTF. The V gene is TRBV7-9, the J gene TRBJ2-6, with D possibly matching TRBD2 (5 bases). Trimming stripped 2 bases from V and 0 bases from J, with 11 bases between. Germline values: CDR1 SEHNR, CDR2 FQNEAQ (reference sequence). The CDR3 loop spans 17 amino acids.

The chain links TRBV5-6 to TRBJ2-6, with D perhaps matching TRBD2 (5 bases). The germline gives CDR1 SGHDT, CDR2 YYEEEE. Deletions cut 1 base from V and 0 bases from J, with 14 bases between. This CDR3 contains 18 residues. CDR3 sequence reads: CASSLLGSPSSGANVLTF. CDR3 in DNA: TGTGCCAGCAGCTTGCTTGGGAGCCCCAGCTCTGGGGCCAACGTCCTGACTTTC.

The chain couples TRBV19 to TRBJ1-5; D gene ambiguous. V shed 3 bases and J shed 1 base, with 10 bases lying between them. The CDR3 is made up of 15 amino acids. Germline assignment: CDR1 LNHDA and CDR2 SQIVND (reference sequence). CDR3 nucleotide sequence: TGTGCCAGTAGTATTAGTACGTGGAGCAATCAGCCCCAGCATTTT. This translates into CASSISTWSNQPQHF. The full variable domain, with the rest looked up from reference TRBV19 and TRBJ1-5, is DGGITQSPKYLFRKEGQNVTLSCEQNLNHDAMYWYRQDPGQGLRLIYYSQIVNDFQKGDIAEGYSVSREKKESFPLTVTSAQKNPTAFYLCASSISTWSNQPQHFGDGTRLSIL.

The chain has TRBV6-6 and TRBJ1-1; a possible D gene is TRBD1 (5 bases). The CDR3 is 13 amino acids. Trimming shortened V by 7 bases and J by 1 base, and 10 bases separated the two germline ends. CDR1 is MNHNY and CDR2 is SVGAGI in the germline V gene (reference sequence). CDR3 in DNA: TGTGCCAGCATGATACAGGAGAACACTGAAGCTTTCTTT. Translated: CASMIQENTEAFF.

CDR3 protein: CASSLSLNTEAFF. The CDR3 DNA sequence: TGTGCCAGCTCATTATCCCTGAACACTGAAGCTTTCTTT. The chain has TRBV14 and TRBJ1-1; D remains ambiguous. V lost 8 bases and J 0 bases, leaving 10 bases between the germline ends. Germline V CDR1 and CDR2: SGHDN, FVKESK. The CDR3 has 13 residues.

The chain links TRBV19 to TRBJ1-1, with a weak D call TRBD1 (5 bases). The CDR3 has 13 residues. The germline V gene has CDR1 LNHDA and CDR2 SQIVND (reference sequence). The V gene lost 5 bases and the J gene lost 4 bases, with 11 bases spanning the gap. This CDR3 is CASSRRVGTEAFF. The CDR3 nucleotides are TGTGCCAGTAGTCGCAGGGTGGGCACTGAAGCTTTCTTT.

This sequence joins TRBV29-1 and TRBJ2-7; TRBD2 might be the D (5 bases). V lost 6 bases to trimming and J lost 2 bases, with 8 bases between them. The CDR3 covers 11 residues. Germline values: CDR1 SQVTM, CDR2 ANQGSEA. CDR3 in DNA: TGCAGCGTGGGAGAAGCCTACGAGCAGTACTTC. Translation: CSVGEAYEQYF.

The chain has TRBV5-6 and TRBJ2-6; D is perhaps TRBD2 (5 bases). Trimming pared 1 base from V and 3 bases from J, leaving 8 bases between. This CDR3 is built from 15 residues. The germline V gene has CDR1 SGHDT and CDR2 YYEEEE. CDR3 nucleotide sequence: TGTGCCAGCAGCTTGCGGGGTGGTGGGGCCAACGTCCTGACTTTC. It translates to CASSLRGGGANVLTF.

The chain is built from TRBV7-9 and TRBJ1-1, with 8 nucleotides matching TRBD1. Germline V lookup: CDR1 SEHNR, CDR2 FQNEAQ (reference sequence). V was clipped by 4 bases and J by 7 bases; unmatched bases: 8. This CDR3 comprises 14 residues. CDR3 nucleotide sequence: TGTGCCAGCAGCTCCGGACAGGGAATATTTGAAGCTTTCTTT. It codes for CASSSGQGIFEAFF. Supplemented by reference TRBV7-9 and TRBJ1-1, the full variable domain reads DTGVSQNPRHKITKRGQNVTFRCDPISEHNRLYWYRQTLGQGPEFLTYFQNEAQLEKSRLLSDRFSAERPKGSFSTLEIQRTEQGDSAMYLCASSSGQGIFEAFFGQGTRLTVV.

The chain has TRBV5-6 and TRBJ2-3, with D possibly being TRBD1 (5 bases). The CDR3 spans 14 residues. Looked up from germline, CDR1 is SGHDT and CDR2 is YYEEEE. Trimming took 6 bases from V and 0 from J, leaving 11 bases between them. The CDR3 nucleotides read TGTGCCAGCAAGCCACAGGCTAGCACAGATACGCAGTATTTT. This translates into CASKPQASTDTQYF.

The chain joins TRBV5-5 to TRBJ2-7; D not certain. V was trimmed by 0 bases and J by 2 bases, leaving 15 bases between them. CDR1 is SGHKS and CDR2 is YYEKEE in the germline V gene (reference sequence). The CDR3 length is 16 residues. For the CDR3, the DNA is TGTGCCAGCAGCTTGGAAGTGTTTGCCCGCCCCTACGAGCAGTACTTC. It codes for CASSLEVFARPYEQYF. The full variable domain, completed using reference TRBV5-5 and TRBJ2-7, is DAGVTQSPTHLIKTRGQQVTLRCSPISGHKSVSWYQQVLGQGPQFIFQYYEKEERGRGNFPDRFSARQFPNYSSELNVNALLLGDSALYLCASSLEVFARPYEQYFGPGTRLTVT.

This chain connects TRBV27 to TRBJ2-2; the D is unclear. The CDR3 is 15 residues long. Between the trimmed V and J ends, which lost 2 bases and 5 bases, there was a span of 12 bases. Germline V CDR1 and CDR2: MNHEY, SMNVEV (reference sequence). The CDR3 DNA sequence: TGTGCCAGCAGTTTAGTGGTAGCCGGGACCGGGGAGCTGTTTTTT. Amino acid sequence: CASSLVVAGTGELFF.

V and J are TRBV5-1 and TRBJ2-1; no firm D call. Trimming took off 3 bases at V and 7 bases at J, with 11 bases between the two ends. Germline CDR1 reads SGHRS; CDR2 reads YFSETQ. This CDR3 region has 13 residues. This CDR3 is CASSSDRANEQFF. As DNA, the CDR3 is TGCGCCAGCAGCTCCGATAGGGCTAATGAGCAGTTCTTC.

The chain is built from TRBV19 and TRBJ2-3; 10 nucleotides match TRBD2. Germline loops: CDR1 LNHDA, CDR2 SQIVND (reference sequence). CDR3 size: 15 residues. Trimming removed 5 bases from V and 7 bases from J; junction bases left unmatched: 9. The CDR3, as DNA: TGTGCCAGTAGTGATTTCGCTAGCGGGAGAAATACGCAGTATTTT. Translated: CASSDFASGRNTQYF. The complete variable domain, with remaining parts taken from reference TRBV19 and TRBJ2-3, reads DGGITQSPKYLFRKEGQNVTLSCEQNLNHDAMYWYRQDPGQGLRLIYYSQIVNDFQKGDIAEGYSVSREKKESFPLTVTSAQKNPTAFYLCASSDFASGRNTQYFGPGTRLTVL.

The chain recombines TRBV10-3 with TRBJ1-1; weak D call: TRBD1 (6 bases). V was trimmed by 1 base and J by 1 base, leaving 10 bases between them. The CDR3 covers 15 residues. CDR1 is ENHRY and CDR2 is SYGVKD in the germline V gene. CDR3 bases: TGTGCCATCAGTGAGTACGGGGGGCCGAACACTGAAGCTTTCTTT. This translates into CAISEYGGPNTEAFF.